Detailed here is one TCR beta chain. Its antigen remains unidentified. From RNA, the CDR3 regions of TCR beta chains were amplified and sequenced. HTBI primers primed a first-round RT-PCR, and a second-round multiplex PCR followed. TCRdb fed the multiplex PCR reads into MiXCR, producing one record per CDR3 protein. The repertoire holds 350,000 to 400,000 distinct CDR3 sequences, with approximately 20% as singletons. The data are from a study of Graves' ophthalmopathy and Graves' hyperthyroidism. General study findings and limits: A 13-signature model separated ophthalmopathy from stable hyperthyroidism, about 91% sensitivity, approximately 80% specificity.

There are 16 residues in the CDR3. CDR1 and CDR2 from the germline V gene are SEHNR and FQNEAQ (reference sequence). The V end lost 2 bases, the J end lost 4 bases, and 17 bases lay between the germline ends. Sequencing was performed on peripheral blood. V usage is TRBV7-9 and J usage is TRBJ2-5; maybe TRBD2 (7 bases). The TCR originated in a woman under 30 with Graves' ophthalmopathy. DNA for the CDR3: TGTGCCAGCAGCTTATTTCGTGGGGGGGCCTCAGAGACCCAGTACTTC. As protein: CASSLFRGGASETQYF.